Following are 25 T cell receptor beta chains from one sample sequenced in a study of a mutant IDH1 vaccine in newly diagnosed glioma. TCRdb's copy holds only in-frame clones and misses some; the assay was immunoSEQ multiplex PCR. The sample shows tens of thousands of clones, around 86% of them seen only once. These receptors' antigens are unknown. Indicated time point: week 23, last vaccination. Vaccination comprised doses that each held 300 ug of mutant IDH1 20-mer peptide, plus topical imiquimod. The specimen was PBMCs, collected from a glioma patient whose treatment included an IDH1 peptide vaccine. These receptors came from a middle-aged man with glioma.

V is TRBV27 and J is TRBJ1-1; D is ambiguous. CDR1 and CDR2 (germline): MNHEY, SMNVEV (reference sequence). V dropped 2 bases and J dropped 0 bases, with 13 bases sitting between them. This CDR3 is built from 16 residues. CDR3 loop: CASSLVSWRMNTEAFF. The CDR3 region has the DNA TGTGCCAGCAGTTTAGTTTCATGGCGGATGAACACTGAAGCTTTCTTT.

V usage is TRBV5-1 and J usage is TRBJ1-2, with 7 bases matching TRBD1. The CDR3 sequence is 15 residues long. Germline V gene sequence: CDR1 SGHRS, CDR2 YFSETQ. Trimming at V came to 3 bases and at J to 4 bases, leaving 9 bases not matched to a gene. The CDR3 DNA is TGCGCCAGCAGCTCCGGACAGGCACCGTCCTATGGCTACACCTTC. This codes for CASSSGQAPSYGYTF.

The chain has TRBV27 and TRBJ2-7; 8 nucleotides line up with TRBD1. Germline CDR1 and CDR2: MNHEY and SMNVEV (reference sequence). This CDR3 is built from 15 residues. Unmatched junction bases numbered 8, after V lost 5 bases and J lost 2 bases. As DNA, the CDR3 is TGTGCCAGCAGTCAGGGGGCGGTCCTGGCCTACGAGCAGTACTTC. Amino acids: CASSQGAVLAYEQYF.

CDR3 coding DNA: TGTGCCAGCAGTCCATTGTCCACAGATACGCAGTATTTT. It translates to CASSPLSTDTQYF. This chain uses TRBV27 with TRBJ2-3; D remains unclear. Germline V gene lookup returns CDR1 MNHEY and CDR2 SMNVEV (reference sequence). V shed 5 bases and J shed 2 bases, with 8 bases lying between them. The CDR3 spans 13 residues.

This chain connects TRBV7-8 to TRBJ2-5, with D unresolved. This CDR3 spans 13 amino acids. Per the germline V gene, CDR1 is SGHVS and CDR2 is FQNEAQ. The ends were cut back, 3 bases at V and 7 bases at J, with 12 bases in the middle. The CDR3 sequence is CASSFREWGTQYF. CDR3 nucleotide sequence: TGTGCCAGCAGCTTCCGCGAATGGGGGACCCAGTACTTC.

The V and J genes are TRBV28 and TRBJ2-3; D remains ambiguous. Germline V gene lookup returns CDR1 MDHEN and CDR2 SYDVKM. Trimming took 4 bases from V and 2 from J, leaving 13 bases between them. The CDR3 is 15 amino acids. The CDR3, as DNA: TGTGCCAGCAGTTCCCCTAAGGGTCTCACAGATACGCAGTATTTT. This gives the protein CASSSPKGLTDTQYF.

This chain uses TRBV5-5 with TRBJ2-7; TRBD2 matches at 10 bases. CDR3 length equals 13 residues. Trimming removed 6 bases from V and 7 bases from J; junction bases left unmatched: 7. CDR1 SGHKS and CDR2 YYEKEE come from the germline V gene (reference sequence). CDR3 DNA: TGTGCCAGCAATCTAGCGGGAGAACGAGAGCAGTACTTC. Encoded protein: CASNLAGEREQYF.

This chain joins TRBV7-2 and TRBJ1-5; D unresolved. Germline assignment: CDR1 SGHTA and CDR2 FQGNSA. V gave up 1 base and J gave up 0 bases, with 4 bases separating them. The CDR3 is 14 residues long. CDR3 sequence reads: CASSLGYSNQPQHF. The CDR3 DNA follows: TGTGCCAGCAGCTTAGGGTATAGCAATCAGCCCCAGCATTTT.

The rearrangement uses TRBV6-5 and TRBJ1-3, with 9 bases identical to TRBD1. V was pared by 4 bases and J by 4 bases, with 2 bases of the junction left unmatched. CDR3 length: 14 amino acids. In germline, CDR1 is MNHEY, CDR2 SVGAGI. The CDR3 nucleotides are TGTGCCAGCAGTTGGGACAGGGACGGAAACACCATATATTTT. This gives the protein CASSWDRDGNTIYF.

This clone has just one count. The J gene is TRBJ2-7, the V gene TRBV18, with 7 bases that match TRBD2. The CDR3 spans 16 residues. CDR1 KGHSH and CDR2 LQKENI come from the germline V gene. V lost 3 bases to trimming and J lost 0 bases; unmatched junction nucleotides: 8. The CDR3 DNA is TGTGCCAGCTCACCGTCTGGGCTAGCGGCCTCCTACGAGCAGTACTTC. Its protein product is CASSPSGLAASYEQYF. Complete variable domain (other parts from reference TRBV18 and TRBJ2-7): NAGVMQNPRHLVRRRGQEARLRCSPMKGHSHVYWYRQLPEEGLKFMVYLQKENIIDESGMPKERFSAEFPKEGPSILRIQQVVRGDSAAYFCASSPSGLAASYEQYFGPGTRLTVT.

The chain is built from TRBV20-1 and TRBJ2-2; D is unresolved. V was shortened by 6 bases and J by 7 bases, with 9 bases between the two germline ends. Germline V gives CDR1 DFQATT, CDR2 SNEGSKA (reference sequence). The CDR3 sequence is 11 residues long. CDR3 bases: TGCAGTGCCAGCAAGGACGGGGAGCTGTTTTTT. It specifies CSASKDGELFF.

The rearrangement links TRBV7-8 to TRBJ1-5; no clear D. Looked up from germline, CDR1 is SGHVS and CDR2 is FQNEAQ. Trimming stripped 3 bases from V and 6 bases from J, with 12 bases between. The CDR3 extends over 14 amino acids. The CDR3, as DNA: TGTGCCAGCAGCTTTGGAGGGAAAGGTCAGCCCCAGCATTTT. This codes for CASSFGGKGQPQHF.

The genes are TRBV5-1 and TRBJ1-2; 7 bases agree with TRBD1. With 2 bases clipped from V and 2 bases from J, the junction kept 12 bases outside the gene matches. The CDR3 sequence is 17 residues long. CDR1 is SGHRS and CDR2 is YFSETQ in the germline V gene. DNA of the CDR3: TGCGCCAGCAGCTTAACCCGGGGACAGATGGTCAACTATGGCTACACCTTC. Translating gives CASSLTRGQMVNYGYTF.

This clone appeared a single time. This is likely a read error, given that the CDR3 carries no conserved phenylalanine or tryptophan at its end. Here the CDR3 DNA reads TGTGCCACCGACAGGGGGGAATTCAGGAACACTGAAGCTTTCGTT. Its protein is CATDRGEFRNTEAFV. V is TRBV19 and J is TRBJ1-1; TRBD1 matches 9 bases. The CDR3 is made up of 15 amino acids. The germline V gene encodes CDR1 LNHDA and CDR2 SQIVND (reference sequence). After removal of 10 bases from V and 1 base from J, the junction contained 10 bases not matched to a gene.

This chain uses TRBV14 with TRBJ2-5; possible D gene TRBD2, 7 bases. The V gene's germline CDR1 is SGHDN and CDR2 FVKESK. V was pared by 5 bases and J by 9 bases, with 19 bases between. This CDR3 spans 14 amino acids. In DNA, the CDR3 is TGTGCCAGCAGCGTACAGGGAGGGACTGTGGCCCAGTACTTC. This sequence encodes CASSVQGGTVAQYF. The full variable domain, in which reference TRBV14 and TRBJ2-5 provide the parts outside the CDR3, is EAGVTQFPSHSVIEKGQTVTLRCDPISGHDNLYWYRRVMGKEIKFLLHFVKESKQDESGMPNNRFLAERTGGTYSTLKVQPAELEDSGVYFCASSVQGGTVAQYFGPGTRLLVL.

This chain uses TRBV7-3 with TRBJ1-4, with D maybe TRBD1 (5 bases). The V end was cut by 7 bases, the J end by 5 bases, with 14 bases between. The CDR3 is made up of 14 amino acids. CDR1 is SGHTA and CDR2 is FQGTGA in the germline V gene. CDR3 sequence reads: CASTAEWGNEKLFF. CDR3 sequence (DNA): TGTGCCAGCACCGCGGAATGGGGGAATGAAAAACTGTTTTTT.

The CDR3: CASSQQTGTTDTQYF. CDR3 DNA: TGCGCCAGCAGCCAACAAACCGGGACTACAGATACGCAGTATTTT. The rearrangement uses TRBV4-3 and TRBJ2-3, with D perhaps matching TRBD2 (6 bases). Germline CDR1 and CDR2: LGHNA and YSLEER. With 2 bases removed from V and 3 bases from J, the gap between germline ends came to 12 bases. The CDR3 contains 15 residues.

This clone appeared once. V and J are TRBV2 and TRBJ1-5, with D possibly being TRBD1 (6 bases). The CDR3 is 14 residues long. Trimming left V 5 bases short and J 0 bases short, with 8 bases between. Germline-derived CDR1 and CDR2 are SNHLY and FYNNEI. The CDR3 bases are TGTGCCAGCAGTACAGGGCTTAGCAATCAGCCCCAGCATTTT. As protein: CASSTGLSNQPQHF. The whole variable domain, filled in from reference TRBV2 and TRBJ1-5, reads EPEVTQTPSHQVTQMGQEVILRCVPISNHLYFYWYRQILGQKVEFLVSFYNNEISEKSEIFDDQFSVERPDGSNFTLKIRSTKLEDSAMYFCASSTGLSNQPQHFGDGTRLSIL.

For this clone: The junction does not match germline at one end; this may be a read error. The rearrangement uses TRBV10-3 and TRBJ1-2, with 7 bases that match TRBD1. The CDR3 contains 14 residues. Germline loops: CDR1 ENHRY, CDR2 SYGVKD. The CDR3 sequence: CAITETGSNYGYTF. DNA of the CDR3: TGTGCCATCACTGAGACAGGGTCTAACTATGGCTACACCTTC.

The chain has TRBV9 and TRBJ2-7; D may be TRBD1 or TRBD2 (6 bases each). With 0 bases removed from V and 3 bases from J, the gap between germline ends came to 13 bases. The CDR3 totals 15 residues. CDR1 and CDR2 (germline): SGDLS, YYNGEE. Here the CDR3 DNA reads TGTGCCAGCAGCGTAGAGAGGGGGGCTAACTACGAGCAGTACTTC. It encodes CASSVERGANYEQYF.

This clone is medium-sized. The chain links TRBV4-3 to TRBJ2-2, with TRBD2 matching 7 bases. Losses at the gene ends were 6 bases for V and 5 bases for J; bases not matched to a gene: 6. Looked up from germline, CDR1 is LGHNA and CDR2 is YSLEER. CDR3 length: 14 amino acids. The CDR3 sequence is CASRWTSSTGELFF. DNA of the CDR3: TGCGCCAGCAGATGGACTAGTTCTACCGGGGAGCTGTTTTTT.

This chain uses TRBV7-4 with TRBJ1-1, with TRBD1 identical over 9 bases. Germline lookup yields CDR1 SGHVT and CDR2 SQSDAQ. The CDR3 has 14 amino acids. V lost 6 bases, J lost 1 base, and 3 bases stayed unmatched. CDR3 in amino acids: CASRHRGPNTEAFF. The CDR3 coding sequence is TGTGCCAGCAGGCACAGGGGGCCGAACACTGAAGCTTTCTTT. The full variable domain, rest sourced from reference TRBV7-4 and TRBJ1-1, is GAGVSQSPRYKVAKRGRDVALRCDSISGHVTLYWYRQTLGQGSEVLTYSQSDAQRDKSGRPSGRFSAERPERSVSTLKIQRTEQGDSAVYLCASRHRGPNTEAFFGQGTRLTVV.

The chain uses TRBV7-9 and TRBJ2-1; no clear D. Germline CDR1 reads SEHNR; CDR2 reads FQNEAQ (reference sequence). The CDR3 extends over 16 amino acids. Trimming removed 2 bases from V and 0 bases from J, with 11 bases in between. CDR3 loop: CASSLRYGSSYNEQFF. DNA of the CDR3: TGTGCCAGCAGCTTACGGTATGGTAGCTCCTACAATGAGCAGTTCTTC.

This clone appeared a single time. This chain uses TRBV18 with TRBJ2-1; 12 bases are shared with TRBD1. Germline CDR1 is KGHSH and CDR2 is LQKENI. V lost 4 bases to trimming and J lost 9 bases; unmatched junction nucleotides: 7. This CDR3 is built from 15 residues. The CDR3 reads CASSRGTGGMTEQFF. The DNA for the CDR3 is TGTGCCAGCTCACGCGGGACAGGGGGCATGACTGAGCAGTTCTTC.

This clone has a single count. The chain couples TRBV11-1 to TRBJ1-4; D is perhaps TRBD1 (5 bases). This CDR3 has 17 residues. Germline CDR1 and CDR2: SGHAT and FQDESV (reference sequence). Trimming stripped 2 bases from V and 3 bases from J, with 16 bases between. The CDR3 spells CASSLWTLDGANEKLFF. For the CDR3, the DNA is TGTGCCAGCAGCTTATGGACACTAGACGGAGCTAATGAAAAACTGTTTTTT. The full variable domain, completed using reference TRBV11-1 and TRBJ1-4, is EAEVAQSPRYKITEKSQAVAFWCDPISGHATLYWYRQILGQGPELLVQFQDESVVDDSQLPKDRFSAERLKGVDSTLKIQPAELGDSAMYLCASSLWTLDGANEKLFFGSGTQLSVL.